The clone carrying this T cell receptor beta chain was counted a few times. This entry is derived from a study of technical replicates of blood from a few donors. Some clones are missing from TCRdb's copy, which holds only in-frame ones; the method was immunoSEQ multiplex PCR. The sample contains 70,000 to 90,000 clones, over 85% of which appear only once. The CDR3 extends over 16 amino acids. Germline trimming cut 2 bases from V and 2 bases from J; bases unmatched to any gene: 11. Germline-derived CDR1 and CDR2 are GTSNPN and SVGIG (reference sequence). The specimen sequenced was T cells isolated from PBMCs. The source of this sequence is a human donor in good health. The chain couples TRBV30 to TRBJ1-2; 7 nucleotides align to TRBD1. In DNA form, the CDR3 reads TGTGCCTGGAGTCCAAATATGGGACAGACAAACTATGGCTACACCTTC. The encoded protein is CAWSPNMGQTNYGYTF.